Below are 23 T cell receptor beta chains sequenced from a single sample in a study of blood T cell repertoires in COVID-19. The repertoire was sequenced with immunoSEQ multiplex PCR; TCRdb's copy has only in-frame clones and lacks some. The sample yields 350,000 to 450,000 clones, about 89% seen once. What was sequenced was PBMCs or T cells enriched from blood (not recorded which). The source of these receptors is a woman aged 40 to 50 who had been exposed to COVID-19.

The chain joins TRBV7-9 to TRBJ1-1; D is unresolved. Deletions cut 1 base from V and 8 bases from J, with 11 bases between. Germline-derived CDR1 and CDR2 are SEHNR and FQNEAQ (reference sequence). The CDR3 sequence is 13 residues long. The DNA of the CDR3 is TGTGCCAGCAGCTTAGTTATGGCAATGGAAGCTTTCTTT. This encodes CASSLVMAMEAFF.

The rearrangement joins TRBV11-3 to TRBJ2-2; D not certain. CDR1 SGHNT and CDR2 YENEEA come from the germline V gene. The CDR3 is 16 residues long. V shed 2 bases and J shed 4 bases, with 14 bases lying between them. The CDR3 sequence: CASSLYAASTTGELFF. For the CDR3, the DNA is TGTGCCAGCAGCTTATACGCGGCCAGCACCACCGGGGAGCTGTTTTTT.

This chain connects TRBV5-6 to TRBJ2-3, with D possibly TRBD2 on 6 matching bases. Germline V gene data show CDR1 as SGHDT and CDR2 as YYEEEE. This CDR3 has 16 residues. V was shortened by 0 bases and J by 2 bases, with 13 bases between the two germline ends. The CDR3 region is CASSLAGRSLTDTQYF. The CDR3 bases are TGTGCCAGCAGCTTGGCAGGGAGGTCCCTCACAGATACGCAGTATTTT.

The chain has TRBV19 and TRBJ2-5; TRBD2 matches at 9 bases. The J segment lost 4 bases and the V segment lost 1 base, leaving 4 bases of the junction unmatched. Looked up from germline, CDR1 is LNHDA and CDR2 is SQIVND (reference sequence). CDR3 length equals 15 residues. For the CDR3, the DNA is TGTGCCAGTAGTATAGCCCCTAGCGGGGTAGAGACCCAGTACTTC. Amino acids: CASSIAPSGVETQYF.

This chain uses TRBV5-6 with TRBJ1-2; D is possibly TRBD1 (6 bases). The CDR3 covers 15 residues. V was pared by 4 bases and J by 8 bases, with 21 bases between. CDR1 SGHDT and CDR2 YYEEEE come from the germline V gene. In DNA, the CDR3 is TGTGCCAGCAGCAGGCTCGACAGGTTGGATTCCGGCTACACCTTC. Protein sequence: CASSRLDRLDSGYTF.

The V gene is TRBV14, the J gene TRBJ1-2, with 8 nucleotides matching TRBD1. The CDR3 extends over 14 amino acids. In germline, CDR1 is SGHDN, CDR2 FVKESK. V lost 4 bases and J lost 4; bases outside the gene matches: 5. As DNA, the CDR3 is TGTGCCAGCAGCCGGACAGGGTTAGGCTATGGCTACACCTTC. Translated, it gives CASSRTGLGYGYTF.

J is TRBJ1-2 and V is TRBV6-1, with 8 positions matching TRBD1. This CDR3 comprises 16 residues. Germline loops: CDR1 MNHNS, CDR2 SASEGT. The ends lost 2 bases at V and 0 bases at J; junction bases unmatched: 5. CDR3 region: CASSENPQGANYGYTF. The CDR3 nucleotides are TGTGCCAGCAGTGAAAACCCACAGGGGGCTAACTATGGCTACACCTTC.

The genes are TRBV30 and TRBJ1-2; TRBD1 aligns across 8 bases. The CDR3 has 15 amino acids. The V gene's germline CDR1 is GTSNPN and CDR2 SVGIG (reference sequence). V gave up 2 bases and J gave up 5 bases; unmatched junction bases: 10. The CDR3 nucleotides are TGTGCCTGGAGTCTACCCTTGACAGGGGTATATGGCTACACCTTC. As protein: CAWSLPLTGVYGYTF.

The V and J genes are TRBV19 and TRBJ1-4; D call uncertain. In germline, CDR1 is LNHDA, CDR2 SQIVND (reference sequence). V shed 6 bases and J shed 5 bases, with 13 bases lying between them. The CDR3 runs to 14 residues. The CDR3 protein is CASRSGRENEKLFF. The CDR3 bases are TGTGCCAGTAGAAGCGGACGGGAAAATGAAAAACTGTTTTTT.

The chain links TRBV7-2 to TRBJ2-6; the D is unclear. Germline loops: CDR1 SGHTA, CDR2 FQGNSA. The V end lost 6 bases, the J end lost 0 bases, and 6 bases lay between the germline ends. The CDR3 loop spans 14 amino acids. CDR3 bases: TGTGCCAGCAGAACAGACTCTGGGGCCAACGTCCTGACTTTC. Its translation is CASRTDSGANVLTF.

J is TRBJ2-1 and V is TRBV7-2; the D is unclear. The germline V and J ends were trimmed by 2 bases and 0 bases, with 11 bases remaining between them. The CDR3 has 16 residues. Germline V CDR1 and CDR2: SGHTA, FQGNSA. The CDR3: CASSLFVASSYNEQFF. The DNA for the CDR3 is TGTGCCAGCAGCTTATTCGTGGCTAGCTCCTACAATGAGCAGTTCTTC.

The chain joins TRBV5-1 to TRBJ2-2; 7 bases are a match to TRBD2. The CDR3 sequence is 14 residues long. Trimming removed 6 bases from V and 4 bases from J; junction bases left unmatched: 6. Germline V gene lookup returns CDR1 SGHRS and CDR2 YFSETQ. The CDR3 region is CASNREAITGELFF. CDR3 coding DNA: TGCGCCAGCAATCGGGAGGCAATCACCGGGGAGCTGTTTTTT.

The chain recombines TRBV18 with TRBJ2-7; a possible D gene is TRBD1 (6 bases). V was cut by 5 bases and J by 1 base, with 9 bases left in between. Germline-derived CDR1 and CDR2 are KGHSH and LQKENI. This CDR3 is 13 amino acids long. The CDR3 spells CASSLGQSYEQYF. DNA for the CDR3: TGTGCCAGCTCATTAGGACAGTCCTACGAGCAGTACTTC. The full variable domain, rest sourced from reference TRBV18 and TRBJ2-7, is NAGVMQNPRHLVRRRGQEARLRCSPMKGHSHVYWYRQLPEEGLKFMVYLQKENIIDESGMPKERFSAEFPKEGPSILRIQQVVRGDSAAYFCASSLGQSYEQYFGPGTRLTVT.

The genes are TRBV3-1 (or the pseudogene TRBV3-2) and TRBJ2-2; 12 bases agree with TRBD2. The CDR3 contains 17 residues. CDR1 and CDR2 from the germline V gene are LGHDT and YNNKEL (reference sequence). V gave up 0 bases and J gave up 8 bases; unmatched junction bases: 7. CDR3 nucleotide sequence: TGTGCCAGCAGCCAAGATGCGCTAGCGGGGGGGCCTGGGGAGCTGTTTTTT. Translated, it gives CASSQDALAGGPGELFF.

The chain recombines TRBV4-1 with TRBJ1-1, with D perhaps TRBD1 (5 bases). V shed 1 base and J shed 1 base, with 13 bases lying between them. Germline V gene data show CDR1 as MGHRA and CDR2 as YSYEKL. The CDR3 sequence is 16 residues long. The CDR3 nucleotides are TGCGCCAGCAGCCAAGCGTTAAGGGGAGGGAACACTGAAGCTTTCTTT. Translation gives CASSQALRGGNTEAFF.

V is TRBV5-5 and J is TRBJ2-5, with 8 positions matching TRBD1. V dropped 4 bases and J dropped 1; count of bases not matched to a gene: 3. Germline CDR1 and CDR2: SGHKS and YYEKEE (reference sequence). This CDR3 is built from 14 residues. The CDR3 coding sequence is TGTGCCAGCAGCAACGGACAGGGCCAAGAGACCCAGTACTTC. It codes for CASSNGQGQETQYF. Combining the CDR3 with reference TRBV5-5 and TRBJ2-5 gives the whole variable domain DAGVTQSPTHLIKTRGQQVTLRCSPISGHKSVSWYQQVLGQGPQFIFQYYEKEERGRGNFPDRFSARQFPNYSSELNVNALLLGDSALYLCASSNGQGQETQYFGPGTRLLVL.

This CDR3 is CASSPEGQGSEAFF. The CDR3 DNA sequence: TGCGCCAGCAGCCCGGAAGGACAGGGCTCTGAAGCTTTCTTT. The rearrangement uses TRBV5-1 and TRBJ1-1; 8 bases align to TRBD1. The V gene's germline CDR1 is SGHRS and CDR2 YFSETQ. Unmatched junction bases numbered 8, after V lost 4 bases and J lost 6 bases. The CDR3 contains 14 residues.

The rearrangement links TRBV19 to TRBJ1-1; D is perhaps TRBD1 (5 bases). Germline CDR1 and CDR2: LNHDA and SQIVND (reference sequence). Trimming took 7 bases from V and 1 from J, leaving 13 bases between them. The CDR3 extends over 14 amino acids. The CDR3 DNA reads as TGTGCCAGTACCCCGGGACTTACGAACACTGAAGCTTTCTTT. Its translation: CASTPGLTNTEAFF.

V and J are TRBV4-2 and TRBJ2-7, with D possibly matching TRBD2 (5 bases). This CDR3 is built from 16 residues. In germline, CDR1 is LGHNA, CDR2 YNFKEQ. V was cut by 1 base and J by 3 bases, with 16 bases left in between. This CDR3 is CASSQVDRDFNYEQYF. The CDR3 DNA reads as TGTGCCAGCAGCCAAGTGGATCGGGATTTCAACTACGAGCAGTACTTC.

The chain has TRBV15 and TRBJ2-7, with D hard to call. The germline V gene encodes CDR1 LNHNV and CDR2 YYDKDF (reference sequence). V was cut by 5 bases and J by 2 bases, with 10 bases left in between. CDR3 length: 13 amino acids. DNA of the CDR3: TGTGCCACCAGCGGCCGTGACACCTACGAGCAGTACTTC. This gives the protein CATSGRDTYEQYF.

The CDR3 region is CASRPTGGRTYNEQFF. The CDR3 DNA is TGTGCCAGCAGACCCACGGGGGGTAGAACCTACAATGAGCAGTTCTTC. The chain couples TRBV27 to TRBJ2-1; 7 positions match TRBD2. V shed 6 bases, J shed 2 bases, and the junction held 10 bases outside the gene matches. Germline V lookup: CDR1 MNHEY, CDR2 SMNVEV (reference sequence). The CDR3 has 16 amino acids.

The V call is TRBV11-3, the J call TRBJ1-5, with D perhaps TRBD1 (5 bases). V lost 1 base and J 4 bases, leaving 11 bases between the germline ends. In germline, CDR1 is SGHNT, CDR2 YENEEA. The CDR3 consists of 15 residues. CDR3 sequence (DNA): TGTGCCAGCAGCTTAGGGAGGGGAAAGAATCAGCCCCAGCATTTT. Translation: CASSLGRGKNQPQHF. Using reference TRBV11-3 and TRBJ1-5 for the parts outside the CDR3, the full variable domain is EAGVVQSPRYKIIEKKQPVAFWCNPISGHNTLYWYLQNLGQGPELLIRYENEEAVDDSQLPKDRFSAERLKGVDSTLKIQPAELGDSAVYLCASSLGRGKNQPQHFGDGTRLSIL.

The chain carries TRBV5-1 and TRBJ1-1; weak D call: TRBD1 (5 bases). CDR1 and CDR2 (germline): SGHRS, YFSETQ. CDR3 length: 15 amino acids. Trimming cost V 0 bases and J 5 bases, with 14 bases left between them. CDR3 DNA sequence: TGCGCCAGCAGCTTGGCTCAGGGTCGAGGTACTGAAGCTTTCTTT. Translating gives CASSLAQGRGTEAFF.